This TCR beta chain was captured in a study of glioma-infiltrating T cells. Amplification of TCR alpha and beta CDR3 regions from RNA used iRepertoire nested multiplex PCR. From the multiplex PCR reads, TCRdb called clonotypes with MiXCR, one entry per CDR3 protein. The data hold about 2,500 distinct CDR3 sequences, with roughly 76% observed a single time. Whole-study findings and limits: Above-expected tissue-blood divergence occurred in all gliomas, most in low-grade ones. CDR3 overlap between tissue and blood was very small.

Worth noting for this clonotype: Antigen unknown. One junction end does not reproduce the germline sequence, and a read error may be involved.

The CDR3 sequence is 19 residues long. Germline assignment: CDR1 LNHDA and CDR2 SQIVND (reference sequence). The sequence came from a human donor with low-grade glioma or glioblastoma, undergoing nonglioma brain surgery, or in good health (not recorded which). The V and J genes are TRBV19 and TRBJ2-3; D unclear. Source material: glioma tissue, nonneoplastic brain tissue, or PBMCs (not recorded which). This CDR3 reads CASILLCRPRHERTDTQYF. The CDR3 DNA is TGTGCCAGTATACTTTTATGTCGCCCCAGACACGAACGCACAGATACGCAGTACTTT. The full variable domain, rest sourced from reference TRBV19 and TRBJ2-3, is DGGITQSPKYLFRKEGQNVTLSCEQNLNHDAMYWYRQDPGQGLRLIYYSQIVNDFQKGDIAEGYSVSREKKESFPLTVTSAQKNPTAFYLCASILLCRPRHERTDTQYFGPGTRLTVL.